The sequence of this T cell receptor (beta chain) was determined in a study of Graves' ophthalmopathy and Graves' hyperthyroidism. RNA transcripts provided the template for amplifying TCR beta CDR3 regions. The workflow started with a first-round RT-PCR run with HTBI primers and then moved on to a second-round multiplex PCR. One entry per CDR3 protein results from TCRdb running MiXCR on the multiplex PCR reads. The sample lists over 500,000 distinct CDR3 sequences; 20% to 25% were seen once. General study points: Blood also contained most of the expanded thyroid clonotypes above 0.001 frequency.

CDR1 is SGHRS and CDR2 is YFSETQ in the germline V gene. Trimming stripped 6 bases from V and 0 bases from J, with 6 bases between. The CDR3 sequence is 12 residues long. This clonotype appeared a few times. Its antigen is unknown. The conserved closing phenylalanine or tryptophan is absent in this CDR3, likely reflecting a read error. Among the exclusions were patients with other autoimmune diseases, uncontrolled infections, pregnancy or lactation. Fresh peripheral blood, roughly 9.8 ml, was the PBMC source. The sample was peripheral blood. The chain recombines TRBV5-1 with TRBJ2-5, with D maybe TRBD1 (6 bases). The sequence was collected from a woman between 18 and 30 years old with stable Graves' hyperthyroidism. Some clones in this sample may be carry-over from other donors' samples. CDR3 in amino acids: CASTGDQETQYS. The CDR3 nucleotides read TGCGCCAGCACAGGGGACCAAGAGACCCAGTACTCC.